This passage covers 3 T cell receptor beta chains from one sample sequenced in a study of T cells in localized non-small cell lung cancer. TCRdb keeps only in-frame clones here, not all; method: immunoSEQ multiplex PCR. Of under 35,000 clones listed, 85% to 95% are singletons. The starting material was peripheral blood, obtained before any cancer treatment. The receptor set was obtained from a female donor over 55 with stage I lung adenocarcinoma.

The chain is built from TRBV2 and TRBJ2-7, with 7 bases aligning to TRBD1. The V gene end was trimmed by 4 bases and the J gene end by 6 bases; junction bases not matched to a gene: 9. This CDR3 is 14 amino acids long. Germline V gives CDR1 SNHLY, CDR2 FYNNEI. The CDR3 DNA sequence: TGTGCCAGCAGTGTATTAGACAGGGAAGGCGAGCAGTACTTC. It is translated as CASSVLDREGEQYF. Filled out from reference TRBV2 and TRBJ2-7, the complete variable domain reads EPEVTQTPSHQVTQMGQEVILRCVPISNHLYFYWYRQILGQKVEFLVSFYNNEISEKSEIFDDQFSVERPDGSNFTLKIRSTKLEDSAMYFCASSVLDREGEQYFGPGTRLTVT.

The V call is TRBV4-2, the J call TRBJ2-7, with TRBD2 matching over 7 bases. With 4 bases clipped from V and 3 bases from J, the junction kept 6 bases outside the gene matches. The CDR3 totals 14 residues. The germline V gene encodes CDR1 LGHNA and CDR2 YNFKEQ. CDR3 DNA: TGTGCCAGCAGCCTCGGTCCGGGGGGCTACGAGCAGTACTTC. Translated, it gives CASSLGPGGYEQYF.

This chain uses TRBV5-1 with TRBJ2-2; D gene uncertain. This CDR3 is 15 amino acids long. Germline V gene sequence: CDR1 SGHRS, CDR2 YFSETQ. V gave up 2 bases and J gave up 0 bases, with 8 bases separating them. The CDR3 sequence is CASSFNTANTGELFF. CDR3 nucleotide sequence: TGCGCCAGCAGCTTCAATACAGCGAACACCGGGGAGCTGTTTTTT.